One T cell receptor beta chain is described in this entry. What it recognizes is unknown. At colonoscopy, a blood sample was also collected. This specimen belongs to a study of pediatric ulcerative colitis. The CDR3 is 14 residues long. Per the germline V gene, CDR1 is MGHDK and CDR2 is SYGVNS. Here immunoSEQ multiplex PCR was the method, and the copy in TCRdb shows in-frame clones only, minus some. The table lists roughly 60,000 clones, about 90% of them singletons. Study-level findings and limits: In rectum, acute severe colitis had expanded clones and less diversity. Two rectal clonotypes were found only in ulcerative colitis patients, all of them. Total lymphocyte DNA, not sorted subsets, was the template.

The receptor was derived from a boy between 10 and 17 years old who was a control in a study of pediatric ulcerative colitis. What was sequenced was blood. V gene TRBV25-1 combines with J gene TRBJ2-5, with D unresolved. The DNA matches TRBJ2-7 better at its end, which makes the J call doubtful. CDR3 loop: CASRGGGTTYEQYF. CDR3 in DNA: TGTGCCAGCAGGGGTGGTGGCACGACCTACGAGCAGTACTTC.